The 29 T cell receptor beta chains below all came from one sample that was sequenced in a study of cytomegalovirus exposure and HLA in healthy donors. PCR primers comprised 60 Vbeta and 13 Jbeta primers. Clones were read by immunoSEQ multiplex PCR, and TCRdb kept only the in-frame ones, dropping some. Among 100,000 or so clones listed, 10% to 15% were seen once. The source material was PBMCs. The source is a man aged 40-49 years in good health and CMV-seropositive.

V and J are TRBV18 and TRBJ2-1; D gene ambiguous. The CDR3 is 12 residues long. The ends were cut back, 0 bases at V and 9 bases at J, with 6 bases in the middle. From germline, CDR1 is KGHSH and CDR2 LQKENI. CDR3 protein: CASSPPGFEQFF. As DNA, the CDR3 is TGTGCCAGCTCACCACCGGGCTTTGAGCAGTTCTTC.

This clone was found a few times. The chain has TRBV4-3 and TRBJ2-6, with 9 bases identical to TRBD2. Germline V gives CDR1 LGHNA, CDR2 YSLEER. The CDR3 has 19 amino acids. V shed 4 bases, J shed 1 base, and the junction held 11 bases outside the gene matches. The CDR3 protein is CASSPRDSGSSSGANVLTF. CDR3 DNA sequence: TGCGCCAGCAGCCCCCGGGATAGCGGGAGTAGTTCTGGGGCCAACGTCCTGACTTTC.

In DNA form, the CDR3 reads TGTGCCAGCAGTTACTCCCGACTAGCGGGAGGGCCTCGGTTCTTC. Its translation: CASSYSRLAGGPRFF. The rearrangement joins TRBV6-6 to TRBJ2-1; 14 positions agree with TRBD2. CDR3 length: 15 residues. The ends lost 0 bases at V and 15 bases at J; junction bases unmatched: 7. Germline V gene lookup returns CDR1 MNHNY and CDR2 SVGAGI (reference sequence).

This clone was detected only a few times. This chain links TRBV5-4 with TRBJ2-2, with TRBD2 matching 11 bases. Germline V lookup: CDR1 SGHNT, CDR2 YYREEE (reference sequence). The CDR3 is 16 residues long. V was pared by 3 bases and J by 5 bases, with 6 bases of the junction left unmatched. The CDR3 loop reads CASSSPGTSGTGELFF. Here the CDR3 DNA reads TGTGCCAGCAGCTCGCCCGGGACTAGCGGTACCGGGGAGCTGTTTTTT.

The sample holds a few counts of this clone. V and J are TRBV18 and TRBJ2-1; 11 nucleotides agree with TRBD2. V shed 1 base and J 6 bases; nucleotides not matched to a gene: 2. The length of the CDR3 is 15 residues. Germline CDR1 KGHSH, CDR2 LQKENI. The DNA for the CDR3 is TGTGCCAGCTCACCACGAACTAGCGGGAGCAATGAGCAGTTCTTC. It specifies CASSPRTSGSNEQFF.

The chain employs TRBV27 and TRBJ2-3, with TRBD2 matching 7 bases. Germline trimming cut 4 bases from V and 3 bases from J; bases unmatched to any gene: 16. Germline V lookup: CDR1 MNHEY, CDR2 SMNVEV (reference sequence). This CDR3 contains 18 residues. The CDR3 spells CASSSPFLAEPRTDTQYF. CDR3 nucleotides: TGTGCCAGCAGTTCTCCGTTTCTAGCGGAGCCGAGGACAGATACGCAGTATTTT.

This clone has more than one count but fewer than ten. The V gene is TRBV10-3, the J gene TRBJ2-3; 7 bases align to TRBD2. V dropped 5 bases and J dropped 6; count of bases not matched to a gene: 5. This CDR3 contains 13 residues. The germline gives CDR1 ENHRY, CDR2 SYGVKD. CDR3 sequence (DNA): TGTGCCATCAGTACGCGGGAGCCCGATACGCAGTATTTT. It encodes CAISTREPDTQYF.

The chain combines TRBV25-1 with TRBJ2-1, with 7 bases lining up with TRBD1. Germline V gives CDR1 MGHDK, CDR2 SYGVNS. The V segment lost 3 bases and the J segment 6 bases; nucleotides outside the gene matches: 5. This CDR3 comprises 14 residues. CDR3 sequence reads: CASSDRQGGNEQFF. In DNA form, the CDR3 reads TGTGCCAGCAGTGACAGACAGGGCGGCAATGAGCAGTTCTTC.

This chain uses TRBV5-1 with TRBJ2-5, with 8 bases fitting TRBD1. The CDR3 has 14 residues. Looked up from germline, CDR1 is SGHRS and CDR2 is YFSETQ. The V gene end was trimmed by 1 base and the J gene end by 5 bases; junction bases not matched to a gene: 4. The CDR3 region has the DNA TGCGCCAGCAGCTTGACAGGGGGGTTGGAGACCCAGTACTTC. The encoded protein is CASSLTGGLETQYF. The whole variable domain, remainder taken from reference TRBV5-1 and TRBJ2-5, is KAGVTQTPRYLIKTRGQQVTLSCSPISGHRSVSWYQQTPGQGLQFLFEYFSETQRNKGNFPGRFSGRQFSNSRSEMNVSTLELGDSALYLCASSLTGGLETQYFGPGTRLLVL.

This clone was seen more than once but under ten times. V gene TRBV6-1 combines with J gene TRBJ2-7; weak D call: TRBD2 (5 bases). Trimming shortened V by 4 bases and J by 2 bases, and 18 bases separated the two germline ends. CDR3 length equals 16 residues. Germline CDR1 MNHNS, CDR2 SASEGT. CDR3 amino acids: CASSVSTTRPTYEQYF. The CDR3 DNA sequence: TGTGCCAGCAGTGTCTCGACTACTAGGCCCACCTACGAGCAGTACTTC.

This clone was detected a few times. The chain uses TRBV27 and TRBJ2-1; D is unresolved. V was cut by 6 bases and J by 2 bases, with 11 bases left in between. The germline gives CDR1 MNHEY, CDR2 SMNVEV (reference sequence). The CDR3 length is 14 residues. CDR3 loop: CASRRLTTYNEQFF. CDR3 nucleotides: TGTGCCAGCAGGCGACTTACGACCTACAATGAGCAGTTCTTC.

This clone has more than one count but fewer than ten. The rearrangement uses TRBV5-1 and TRBJ2-7, with unresolved D. Trimming removed 0 bases from V and 4 bases from J, with 5 bases in between. The CDR3 covers 12 residues. Germline lookup yields CDR1 SGHRS and CDR2 YFSETQ. The CDR3 region has the DNA TGCGCCAGCAGCTTGGAGCCATACGAGCAGTACTTC. It encodes CASSLEPYEQYF. Combining the CDR3 with reference TRBV5-1 and TRBJ2-7 gives the whole variable domain KAGVTQTPRYLIKTRGQQVTLSCSPISGHRSVSWYQQTPGQGLQFLFEYFSETQRNKGNFPGRFSGRQFSNSRSEMNVSTLELGDSALYLCASSLEPYEQYFGPGTRLTVT.

There are a few counts of this clone. This chain uses TRBV14 with TRBJ2-5; 9 bases fit TRBD1. In germline, CDR1 is SGHDN, CDR2 FVKESK. There are 16 residues in the CDR3. The ends lost 6 bases at V and 5 bases at J; junction bases unmatched: 13. The CDR3 sequence is CASSRPGTGSGETQYF. CDR3 in DNA: TGTGCCAGCAGTCGCCCCGGGACAGGGTCGGGCGAGACCCAGTACTTC.

This clone was observed a handful of times. The V gene is TRBV4-3, the J gene TRBJ1-4, with a tentative D call TRBD1 (6 bases). V was trimmed by 4 bases and J by 7 bases, leaving 19 bases between them. This CDR3 is built from 16 residues. The germline CDR1 and CDR2 sequences are LGHNA and YSLEER. Here the CDR3 reads CASSLAIQGFGEKLFF. The DNA for the CDR3 is TGCGCCAGCAGCCTCGCGATACAGGGTTTCGGTGAAAAACTGTTTTTT.

CDR3: CASSPRDRTTYEQYF. Here the CDR3 DNA reads TGTGCCAGCAGCCCCCGGGACAGGACAACCTACGAGCAGTACTTC. V is TRBV9 and J is TRBJ2-7; 8 nucleotides align to TRBD1. Per the germline V gene, CDR1 is SGDLS and CDR2 is YYNGEE. Losses at the gene ends were 4 bases for V and 2 bases for J; bases not matched to a gene: 8. The CDR3 is 15 residues long.

V usage is TRBV6-5 and J usage is TRBJ1-2; D gene unclear. Trimming left V 5 bases short and J 6 bases short, with 13 bases between. Germline values: CDR1 MNHEY, CDR2 SVGAGI. The length of the CDR3 is 13 residues. The CDR3 DNA is TGTGCCAGCAGTGACGGGGTACTTAATGGCTACACCTTC. This gives the protein CASSDGVLNGYTF.

This clone was seen only a few times. The rearrangement joins TRBV9 to TRBJ2-1; 13 bases agree with TRBD2. Trimming removed 4 bases from V and 4 bases from J; junction bases left unmatched: 14. Germline assignment: CDR1 SGDLS and CDR2 YYNGEE. This CDR3 is 19 amino acids long. The CDR3 nucleotides are TGTGCCAGCAGCACCGGGACTAGCGGGGAGGGAGGTGGGTACAATGAGCAGTTCTTC. Encoded protein: CASSTGTSGEGGGYNEQFF. The full variable domain, completed using reference TRBV9 and TRBJ2-1, is DSGVTQTPKHLITATGQRVTLRCSPRSGDLSVYWYQQSLDQGLQFLIQYYNGEERAKGNILERFSAQQFPDLHSELNLSSLELGDSALYFCASSTGTSGEGGGYNEQFFGPGTRLTVL.

J is TRBJ1-3 and V is TRBV30; TRBD1 is a possible D gene (5 bases). This CDR3 region has 13 residues. The V gene lost 2 bases and the J gene lost 4 bases, with 9 bases spanning the gap. Per germline, CDR1 GTSNPN and CDR2 SVGIG (reference sequence). The CDR3 region is CAWSQGGGNTIYF. CDR3 sequence (DNA): TGTGCCTGGAGTCAGGGTGGAGGAAACACCATATATTTT.

The V and J genes are TRBV5-1 and TRBJ2-5; 9 nucleotides align to TRBD2. The CDR3 is 15 residues long. Per germline, CDR1 SGHRS and CDR2 YFSETQ. V was clipped by 3 bases and J by 5 bases; unmatched bases: 8. The CDR3 DNA sequence: TGCGCCAGCAGCTCCTTGCGGGAGGGCCGGGAGACCCAGTACTTC. Translation: CASSSLREGRETQYF.

There are a few counts of this clone. This chain links TRBV29-1 with TRBJ2-7; D might be TRBD2 (6 bases). V lost 1 base, J lost 7 bases, and 8 bases lay in between. CDR1 SQVTM and CDR2 ANQGSEA come from the germline V gene. The CDR3 covers 11 residues. The CDR3 DNA reads as TGCAGCGTTGAAGGTGGGGGGGAGCAGTACTTC. This sequence encodes CSVEGGGEQYF.

This clone was recorded a few times. The V and J genes are TRBV18 and TRBJ2-7; D is unclear. CDR3 length: 11 amino acids. V was shortened by 6 bases and J by 2 bases, with 5 bases between the two germline ends. Germline-derived CDR1 and CDR2 are KGHSH and LQKENI. The CDR3 region is CASSQTYEQYF. DNA of the CDR3: TGTGCCAGCTCTCAAACCTACGAGCAGTACTTC.

A few counts support this clone. This rearrangement joins TRBV5-1 to TRBJ1-1; a weak D match, TRBD1 (6 bases). This CDR3 has 13 residues. From germline, CDR1 is SGHRS and CDR2 YFSETQ. With 6 bases removed from V and 4 bases from J, the gap between germline ends came to 13 bases. This chain's CDR3 is CASTLDSLTEAFF. CDR3 nucleotides: TGCGCCAGCACCCTGGACAGTCTCACTGAAGCTTTCTTT.

Remarks on this clone: A read error may produce the germline difference seen at one junction end. The genes are TRBV7-7 and TRBJ2-3; no clear D. Germline V gives CDR1 SSHAT, CDR2 FNYEAQ (reference sequence). CDR3 size: 14 residues. The CDR3 DNA sequence: TGTGCTAGCAGCTTAGGCACAGGCACAGATACGCAGTATTTT. This sequence encodes CASSLGTGTDTQYF.

V is TRBV4-1 and J is TRBJ2-5; no clear D. Trimming left V 0 bases short and J 5 bases short, with 10 bases between. The germline CDR1 and CDR2 sequences are MGHRA and YSYEKL. The CDR3 is made up of 14 amino acids. The CDR3 region has the DNA TGCGCCAGCAGCCAAGATAGGTCAGCGGAGACCCAGTACTTC. It specifies CASSQDRSAETQYF.

This chain joins TRBV5-3 and TRBJ1-6, with 8 bases fitting TRBD1. Being an ORF, TRBV5-3 has a function that is uncertain. The CDR3 extends over 19 amino acids. The ends lost 0 bases at V and 10 bases at J; junction bases unmatched: 18. CDR3 in amino acids: CARSLGDSEDRGVGSPLHF. In nucleotides, the CDR3 is TGTGCCAGAAGCTTGGGCGACTCCGAAGACAGGGGAGTAGGGTCACCCCTCCACTTT.

Only a few counts were recorded for this clone. The chain recombines TRBV7-9 with TRBJ2-7; D unclear. Germline V gene sequence: CDR1 SEHNR, CDR2 FQNEAQ (reference sequence). The V end lost 4 bases, the J end lost 6 bases, and 10 bases lay between the germline ends. The CDR3 spans 12 residues. CDR3 nucleotides: TGTGCCAGCAGCTCCGGGTCCCGCGAGCAGTACTTC. Translating gives CASSSGSREQYF.

J is TRBJ1-5 and V is TRBV7-6; 11 bases align to TRBD1. There are 15 residues in the CDR3. The ends lost 3 bases at V and 7 bases at J; junction bases unmatched: 5. CDR1 and CDR2 (germline): SGHVS, FNYEAQ. CDR3 loop: CASSFGQGANQPQHF. In DNA, the CDR3 is TGTGCCAGCAGCTTCGGACAGGGGGCCAACCAGCCCCAGCATTTT.

J is TRBJ2-6 and V is TRBV7-9, with 8 bases lining up with TRBD2. The CDR3 is 16 amino acids. The V and J ends lost 8 bases and 0 bases, in that order; junction bases with no gene match: 6. CDR1 is SEHNR and CDR2 is FQNEAQ in the germline V gene (reference sequence). In nucleotides, the CDR3 is TGTGCCAGCGGTGTTGCGGGGGGCTCTGGGGCCAACGTCCTGACTTTC. The encoded protein is CASGVAGGSGANVLTF.

The chain recombines TRBV15 with TRBJ1-4; TRBD1 agrees at 8 bases. Germline trimming cut 0 bases from V and 6 bases from J; bases unmatched to any gene: 6. Germline CDR1 LNHNV, CDR2 YYDKDF (reference sequence). CDR3 length: 16 residues. Here the CDR3 DNA reads TGTGCCACCAGCAGAGATCAGGACAGGGTTTATGAAAAACTGTTTTTT. Protein product: CATSRDQDRVYEKLFF.